The 21 T cell receptor beta chains below were found in one sample sequenced in a study of shared clonotypes between healthy human individuals. Clones were sequenced by immunoSEQ multiplex PCR, and TCRdb holds only the in-frame ones, with some missing. The sample has fewer than 1 million clones; roughly 96% are singletons. Positive CCR7 selection of CD45RO-negative cells yielded the naive CD8 cells, and terminally differentiated effector memory CD45RA+ cells were excluded. Sample: naive CD8+ T cells sorted from blood. Source of these receptors: a man younger than 45 in good health.

The rearrangement joins TRBV5-1 to TRBJ2-3, with 14 bases fitting TRBD2. Germline V gene lookup returns CDR1 SGHRS and CDR2 YFSETQ. CDR3 length: 17 residues. J was trimmed by 4 bases and V by 4 bases; bases with no gene match: 8. CDR3 in DNA: TGCGCCAGCAGCCGGGGGACTAGCGGGAGAGCGGCAGATACGCAGTATTTT. Translating gives CASSRGTSGRAADTQYF.

Only one count was recorded for this clone. In nucleotides, the CDR3 is TGCGCCAGCAGCCAAGATTTAGGGGCCCCGGGGCGGGAGACCCAGTACTTC. Translating gives CASSQDLGAPGRETQYF. The V and J genes are TRBV4-1 and TRBJ2-5, with D tentatively TRBD1 or TRBD2 (5 bases each). The germline V gene has CDR1 MGHRA and CDR2 YSYEKL. This CDR3 region has 17 residues. V lost 0 bases, J lost 5 bases, and 19 bases lay in between.

The genes are TRBV4-1 and TRBJ2-3; D perhaps matches TRBD2 (5 bases). The V end was cut by 11 bases, the J end by 0 bases, with 18 bases between. CDR3 length: 15 residues. Germline CDR1 reads MGHRA; CDR2 reads YSYEKL. The CDR3 here is CAAAAGLASTDTQYF. DNA of the CDR3: TGCGCCGCTGCTGCCGGTCTAGCTAGCACAGATACGCAGTATTTT.

The chain combines TRBV6-1 with TRBJ2-2; 8 bases are a match to TRBD1. This CDR3 is 14 amino acids long. V gave up 11 bases and J gave up 6 bases; unmatched junction bases: 11. Germline CDR1 reads MNHNS; CDR2 reads SASEGT. CDR3 protein: CAGSDRGPPGELFF. CDR3 DNA: TGTGCCGGTTCCGACAGGGGCCCCCCCGGGGAGCTGTTTTTT.

V is TRBV6-1 and J is TRBJ2-2; a possible D gene is TRBD1 (6 bases). The ends were cut back, 3 bases at V and 3 bases at J, with 11 bases in the middle. This CDR3 is 15 amino acids long. In germline, CDR1 is MNHNS, CDR2 SASEGT. As DNA, the CDR3 is TGTGCCAGCAGTGAGAAAACAGGGCACACCGGGGAGCTGTTTTTT. It translates to CASSEKTGHTGELFF.

The chain is built from TRBV7-8 and TRBJ2-7; the D gene could be TRBD1 or TRBD2 (6 bases each). Germline lookup yields CDR1 SGHVS and CDR2 FQNEAQ. This CDR3 is built from 16 residues. V lost 6 bases and J lost 5, with 23 bases in between. CDR3 sequence (DNA): TGTGCCAGCAGTCCTGGAGGGGGTTTTAACTTGAACGAGCAGTACTTC. Its protein product is CASSPGGGFNLNEQYF.

V is TRBV7-8 and J is TRBJ2-3; maybe TRBD1 (6 bases). V was trimmed by 2 bases and J by 3 bases, leaving 9 bases between them. The CDR3 spans 14 residues. Germline V gene lookup returns CDR1 SGHVS and CDR2 FQNEAQ. CDR3: CASSLLQGTDTQYF. CDR3 sequence (DNA): TGTGCCAGCAGCTTATTACAGGGAACAGATACGCAGTATTTT.

V usage is TRBV7-9 and J usage is TRBJ2-1; D is ambiguous. The V gene's germline CDR1 is SEHNR and CDR2 FQNEAQ (reference sequence). Trimming took 3 bases from V and 4 from J, leaving 10 bases between them. The CDR3 is 14 residues long. CDR3 amino acids: CASSFVREYNEQFF. The CDR3 DNA reads TGTGCCAGCAGCTTCGTTCGCGAATACAATGAGCAGTTCTTC.

This chain connects TRBV7-9 to TRBJ2-5, with TRBD2 as a possible D gene (6 bases). The CDR3 has 14 amino acids. Trimming cost V 1 base and J 3 bases, with 9 bases left between them. The germline CDR1 and CDR2 sequences are SEHNR and FQNEAQ (reference sequence). DNA of the CDR3: TGTGCCAGCAGCTTAGTTATAGCGGAAGAGACCCAGTACTTC. Amino acid sequence: CASSLVIAEETQYF. The variable domain in full, with the rest retrieved from reference TRBV7-9 and TRBJ2-5, is DTGVSQNPRHKITKRGQNVTFRCDPISEHNRLYWYRQTLGQGPEFLTYFQNEAQLEKSRLLSDRFSAERPKGSFSTLEIQRTEQGDSAMYLCASSLVIAEETQYFGPGTRLLVL.

Here the CDR3 reads CASIFRVDGSYEQYF. The CDR3 nucleotides read TGTGCCTCCATTTTCCGGGTGGACGGGTCCTACGAGCAGTACTTC. The chain joins TRBV30 to TRBJ2-7; D not certain. Germline V gene sequence: CDR1 GTSNPN, CDR2 SVGIG (reference sequence). The CDR3 is 15 amino acids. V lost 7 bases, J lost 1 base, and 20 bases lay in between. Filled out from reference TRBV30 and TRBJ2-7, the complete variable domain reads SQTIHQWPATLVQPVGSPLSLECTVEGTSNPNLYWYRQAAGRGLQLLFYSVGIGQISSEVPQNLSASRPQDRQFILSSKKLLLSDSGFYLCASIFRVDGSYEQYFGPGTRLTVT.

The rearrangement joins TRBV5-6 to TRBJ2-7; D is unclear. Trimming cost V 5 bases and J 0 bases, with 9 bases left between them. This CDR3 has 13 amino acids. Germline CDR1 is SGHDT and CDR2 is YYEEEE. The CDR3 DNA sequence: TGTGCCAGCAGGGGCTGGGGCTCCTACGAGCAGTACTTC. Amino acid sequence: CASRGWGSYEQYF.

The gene calls are TRBV7-2 and TRBJ1-5; D gene ambiguous. The CDR3 totals 15 residues. CDR1 is SGHTA and CDR2 is FQGNSA in the germline V gene. V was cut by 2 bases and J by 3 bases, with 11 bases left in between. The CDR3: CASSLRSADNQPQHF. CDR3 nucleotides: TGTGCCAGCAGCTTAAGGTCAGCTGACAATCAGCCCCAGCATTTT.

The chain links TRBV27 to TRBJ1-4; D not resolved. In germline, CDR1 is MNHEY, CDR2 SMNVEV (reference sequence). V was clipped by 6 bases and J by 2 bases, with 13 bases between them. The CDR3 totals 15 residues. The CDR3 sequence: CASSLSRATNEKLFF. Written as DNA, the CDR3 is TGTGCCAGCAGCCTATCCCGGGCCACTAATGAAAAACTGTTTTTT.

The V gene is TRBV27, the J gene TRBJ2-1, with 15 bases lining up with TRBD2. CDR3 length: 17 amino acids. With 6 bases clipped from V and 4 bases from J, the junction kept 7 bases outside the gene matches. Looked up from germline, CDR1 is MNHEY and CDR2 is SMNVEV (reference sequence). CDR3 amino acids: CASRYSGLAGGYNEQFF. CDR3 nucleotides: TGTGCCAGCAGATACTCGGGACTAGCGGGAGGTTACAATGAGCAGTTCTTC.

This sequence joins TRBV6-5 and TRBJ2-7; D gene ambiguous. V dropped 6 bases and J dropped 3 bases, with 18 bases sitting between them. Germline assignment: CDR1 MNHEY and CDR2 SVGAGI. The CDR3 length is 15 residues. The CDR3 loop reads CASSPDAYSSYEQYF. The CDR3, as DNA: TGTGCCAGCAGCCCCGATGCATATAGTAGCTACGAGCAGTACTTC.

The V and J genes are TRBV9 and TRBJ2-3; D not certain. CDR1 and CDR2 from the germline V gene are SGDLS and YYNGEE. The germline V and J ends were trimmed by 0 bases and 3 bases, with 11 bases remaining between them. The CDR3 extends over 15 amino acids. DNA of the CDR3: TGTGCCAGCAGCGTAGGCGGTAGGAAGACAGATACGCAGTATTTT. It specifies CASSVGGRKTDTQYF.

The V and J genes are TRBV4-1 and TRBJ2-1; D might be TRBD2 (6 bases). Germline-derived CDR1 and CDR2 are MGHRA and YSYEKL. The CDR3 extends over 16 amino acids. V was cut by 0 bases and J by 2 bases, with 11 bases left in between. CDR3 nucleotides: TGCGCCAGCAGCCAAGAGGCTAGCGAGGCCTACAATGAGCAGTTCTTC. It codes for CASSQEASEAYNEQFF.

V and J are TRBV25-1 and TRBJ2-1, with 9 bases lining up with TRBD2. With 3 bases clipped from V and 5 bases from J, the junction kept 8 bases outside the gene matches. This CDR3 contains 16 residues. The germline CDR1 and CDR2 sequences are MGHDK and SYGVNS. The CDR3: CASSDTAGGPDNEQFF. CDR3 nucleotide sequence: TGTGCCAGCAGTGATACCGCGGGAGGGCCTGACAATGAGCAGTTCTTC.

This clone was detected once. The V and J genes are TRBV29-1 and TRBJ2-5, with unresolved D. The CDR3 extends over 14 amino acids. The ends were cut back, 0 bases at V and 6 bases at J, with 14 bases in the middle. Germline CDR1 SQVTM, CDR2 ANQGSEA. The CDR3 reads CSVEEENRAQTQYF. CDR3 sequence (DNA): TGCAGCGTTGAAGAGGAGAACCGGGCACAGACCCAGTACTTC. Filled out from reference TRBV29-1 and TRBJ2-5, the complete variable domain reads SAVISQKPSRDICQRGTSLTIQCQVDSQVTMMFWYRQQPGQSLTLIATANQGSEATYESGFVIDKFPISRPNLTFSTLTVSNMSPEDSSIYLCSVEEENRAQTQYFGPGTRLLVL.

V usage is TRBV27 and J usage is TRBJ2-7; D gene unclear. The CDR3 sequence is 10 residues long. Germline assignment: CDR1 MNHEY and CDR2 SMNVEV (reference sequence). V lost 3 bases, J lost 5 bases, and 2 bases lay in between. CDR3 amino acids: CASSFNEQYF. The CDR3 DNA is TGTGCCAGCAGTTTCAACGAGCAGTACTTC.

This chain uses TRBV7-9 with TRBJ2-2; D is perhaps TRBD1 (6 bases). Looked up from germline, CDR1 is SEHNR and CDR2 is FQNEAQ (reference sequence). The CDR3 contains 16 residues. V lost 7 bases and J lost 6, with 21 bases in between. The CDR3 reads CASTHTGPGVPGELFF. The CDR3 DNA reads TGTGCCAGCACCCACACAGGGCCCGGGGTTCCCGGGGAGCTGTTTTTT.